This TCR beta chain comes out of a study of identical twins. Study-wide points: Among beta out-of-frame sequences, excess sharing between twins appeared weaker. Insertions were fewer in abundant cord blood beta clonotypes, whereas memory repertoires showed none of this pattern.

A universal primer site was incorporated via template switching, and the cDNA contained unique molecular identifiers. TCRdb itself ran the 5' RACE reads through MiXCR, one entry per CDR3 protein. The sample contains about 700,000 distinct CDR3 sequences, 8.5% to 9.5% of which appear only once. This clonotype came up a few times. Its antigen is still unknown. CDR3 length equals 14 residues. Trimming cost V 5 bases and J 3 bases, with 14 bases left between them. Per the germline V gene, CDR1 is SEHNR and CDR2 is FQNEAQ (reference sequence). This sample also appeared in a second study, on yellow fever vaccine responses in identical twins.

Sequencing used PBMCs. This chain links TRBV7-9 with TRBJ2-7; no reliable D call. This clonotype originated in a woman younger than 35 in good health. This CDR3 reads CASSPPYDGYEQYF. The CDR3 coding sequence is TGTGCCAGCAGCCCTCCGTACGATGGCTACGAGCAGTACTTC.